Following are 27 T cell receptor beta chains from one sample sequenced in a study of vaccination effects on CD4 cells after COVID-19. The method was immunoSEQ multiplex PCR; TCRdb's version includes in-frame clones alone and lacks a portion of them. The sample records approximately 15,000 clones, 75% being singletons. No cognate antigen is known for these TCRs. Before sequencing took place, the ViraFEST assay used viral peptide pools to expand antigen-specific CD4+ T cells. Between days 10 and 11 of culture, CD4+ T cells were separated out. The participants, recipients of two vaccine doses, got either BNT162b2 or mRNA-1273. The sequences come from CD4+ T cells from PBMCs cultured with HCoV-NL63 spike peptides, collected after COVID-19 vaccination. The receptors were sampled from a human donor who received a COVID-19 vaccine.

The chain combines TRBV2 with TRBJ2-3; 9 nucleotides align to TRBD1. CDR1 is SNHLY and CDR2 is FYNNEI in the germline V gene. This CDR3 spans 15 amino acids. The V gene end was trimmed by 4 bases and the J gene end by 3 bases; junction bases not matched to a gene: 5. Written as DNA, the CDR3 is TGTGCCAGCAGTGGGGGGGGACAGGGAACAGATACGCAGTATTTT. Its translation is CASSGGGQGTDTQYF.

V and J are TRBV5-6 and TRBJ1-2; no reliable D call. This CDR3 spans 15 amino acids. The germline V and J ends were trimmed by 0 bases and 4 bases, with 13 bases remaining between them. Germline loops: CDR1 SGHDT, CDR2 YYEEEE. The CDR3 reads CASSLGEARIYGYTF. Written as DNA, the CDR3 is TGTGCCAGCAGCTTGGGGGAGGCCAGGATCTATGGCTACACCTTC.

This chain joins TRBV12-5 and TRBJ2-7; D is unclear. V was clipped by 2 bases and J by 4 bases, with 9 bases between them. Germline-derived CDR1 and CDR2 are LGHNT and FRNRAP. The CDR3 length is 13 residues. The CDR3 sequence: CASGLTPGYEQYF. CDR3 nucleotide sequence: TGTGCTAGTGGTTTGACCCCGGGTTACGAGCAGTACTTC.

The chain is built from TRBV3-1 (or the pseudogene TRBV3-2) and TRBJ2-7, with 9 bases matching TRBD2. The CDR3 spans 16 residues. CDR1 and CDR2 from the germline V gene are LGHDT and YNNKEL (reference sequence). The J segment lost 6 bases and the V segment lost 2 bases, leaving 11 bases of the junction unmatched. The CDR3 DNA reads TGTGCCAGCAGCCAACGCCTTAGCGGGAGTCCGGTCGAGCAGTACTTC. Translating it yields CASSQRLSGSPVEQYF.

This chain joins TRBV7-8 and TRBJ1-2, with 7 bases lining up with TRBD1. V lost 4 bases, J lost 3 bases, and 11 bases stayed unmatched. The V gene's germline CDR1 is SGHVS and CDR2 FQNEAQ. The CDR3 runs 16 residues. CDR3 bases: TGTGCCAGCAGCTCGCCTGGCTCCGGGACAGACTATGGCTACACCTTC. Translation: CASSSPGSGTDYGYTF. Looking up the rest from reference TRBV7-8 and TRBJ1-2 gives the full variable domain: GAGVSQSPRYKVAKRGQDVALRCDPISGHVSLFWYQQALGQGPEFLTYFQNEAQLDKSGLPSDRFFAERPEGSVSTLKIQRTQQEDSAVYLCASSSPGSGTDYGYTFGSGTRLTVV.

V and J are TRBV2 and TRBJ1-3; tentatively, D is TRBD1 (6 bases). The CDR3 totals 15 residues. The germline gives CDR1 SNHLY, CDR2 FYNNEI. V shed 5 bases and J shed 0 bases, with 11 bases lying between them. CDR3 in DNA: TGTGCCAGCAGTCCGACAGGCCACTCTGGAAACACCATATATTTT. This encodes CASSPTGHSGNTIYF. Variable domain in full (rest from reference TRBV2 and TRBJ1-3): EPEVTQTPSHQVTQMGQEVILRCVPISNHLYFYWYRQILGQKVEFLVSFYNNEISEKSEIFDDQFSVERPDGSNFTLKIRSTKLEDSAMYFCASSPTGHSGNTIYFGEGSWLTVV.

The chain recombines TRBV6-5 with TRBJ1-6; D might be TRBD1 (6 bases). This CDR3 contains 15 residues. The germline gives CDR1 MNHEY, CDR2 SVGAGI. V lost 6 bases and J 2 bases, leaving 11 bases between the germline ends. The CDR3 region is CASSRGQTYNSPLHF. CDR3 in DNA: TGTGCCAGCAGCCGGGGGCAAACCTATAATTCACCCCTCCACTTT.

This sequence joins TRBV12-5 and TRBJ2-1; 8 bases are shared with TRBD1. This CDR3 is built from 16 residues. Per germline, CDR1 LGHNT and CDR2 FRNRAP. The J segment lost 5 bases and the V segment lost 1 base, leaving 7 bases of the junction unmatched. This CDR3 is CASGLGTGTGNNEQFF. Here the CDR3 DNA reads TGTGCTAGTGGTTTGGGGACCGGGACAGGTAACAATGAGCAGTTCTTC.

The chain joins TRBV5-1 to TRBJ2-3; either TRBD1 or TRBD2 may supply D (5 bases each). V shed 4 bases and J shed 6 bases, with 9 bases lying between them. The CDR3 extends over 12 amino acids. The germline V gene has CDR1 SGHRS and CDR2 YFSETQ. The CDR3 DNA reads as TGCGCCAGCAGCAGGGACCTGGATACGCAGTATTTT. It codes for CASSRDLDTQYF. The variable domain in full, with the rest retrieved from reference TRBV5-1 and TRBJ2-3, is KAGVTQTPRYLIKTRGQQVTLSCSPISGHRSVSWYQQTPGQGLQFLFEYFSETQRNKGNFPGRFSGRQFSNSRSEMNVSTLELGDSALYLCASSRDLDTQYFGPGTRLTVL.

This chain's CDR3 is CASSRRLSTEAFF. The DNA for the CDR3 is TGTGCCAGCAGCCGTCGGCTAAGCACTGAAGCTTTCTTT. The chain links TRBV3-1 (or the pseudogene TRBV3-2) to TRBJ1-1; D is ambiguous. The germline V gene encodes CDR1 LGHDT and CDR2 YNNKEL (reference sequence). V was shortened by 4 bases and J by 4 bases, with 10 bases between the two germline ends. CDR3 length: 13 amino acids.

The chain recombines TRBV12-5 with TRBJ2-3; 9 bases agree with TRBD1. Germline trimming cut 4 bases from V and 2 bases from J; bases unmatched to any gene: 4. The CDR3 sequence is 15 residues long. In germline, CDR1 is LGHNT, CDR2 FRNRAP. CDR3 loop: CASGSGTGPTDTQYF. Here the CDR3 DNA reads TGTGCTAGTGGTTCGGGGACAGGGCCCACAGATACGCAGTATTTT.

The chain is built from TRBV2 and TRBJ1-2, with a possible D match to TRBD1 (5 bases). The V and J ends lost 8 bases and 6 bases respectively, with 13 bases between them. Germline V gene sequence: CDR1 SNHLY, CDR2 FYNNEI. The CDR3 is 12 amino acids. The CDR3 loop reads CASGTPPNGYTF. The CDR3 DNA reads as TGTGCCAGCGGGACCCCTCCTAATGGCTACACCTTC. The complete variable domain, with remaining parts taken from reference TRBV2 and TRBJ1-2, reads EPEVTQTPSHQVTQMGQEVILRCVPISNHLYFYWYRQILGQKVEFLVSFYNNEISEKSEIFDDQFSVERPDGSNFTLKIRSTKLEDSAMYFCASGTPPNGYTFGSGTRLTVV.

The V gene is TRBV7-8, the J gene TRBJ1-5; D is ambiguous. The CDR3 consists of 13 residues. V dropped 1 base and J dropped 2 bases, with 3 bases sitting between them. From germline, CDR1 is SGHVS and CDR2 FQNEAQ. DNA for the CDR3: TGTGCCAGCAGCTTAGACCGCAATCAGCCCCAGCATTTT. This translates into CASSLDRNQPQHF.

The chain is built from TRBV4-2 and TRBJ1-2; 8 positions match TRBD1. V shed 5 bases, J shed 0 bases, and the junction held 11 bases outside the gene matches. This CDR3 contains 17 residues. CDR1 is LGHNA, CDR2 YNFKEQ, per germline. The CDR3 DNA reads TGTGCCAGCAGCTGGATGGGACAGGACTTTACTAACTATGGCTACACCTTC. The encoded protein is CASSWMGQDFTNYGYTF.

This chain connects TRBV29-1 to TRBJ2-5; TRBD2 matches at 8 bases. Trimming took 7 bases from V and 2 from J; bases not matched to a gene: 9. Germline values: CDR1 SQVTM, CDR2 ANQGSEA. This CDR3 is 14 amino acids long. The CDR3 coding sequence is TGCAGCGGGGGCCCGGGAGGGACTCAAGAGACCCAGTACTTC. Translated, it gives CSGGPGGTQETQYF.

As to this clone: Other DNA sequences in the same sample also yield this CDR3. This chain joins TRBV7-9 and TRBJ2-7; D is uncertain. Trimming removed 5 bases from V and 0 bases from J, with 5 bases in between. In germline, CDR1 is SEHNR, CDR2 FQNEAQ (reference sequence). The CDR3 contains 12 residues. The CDR3 DNA follows: TGTGCCAGCAGCCCCAGCTCCTACGAGCAGTACTTC. Translated: CASSPSSYEQYF. The full variable domain, its missing parts supplied by reference TRBV7-9 and TRBJ2-7, is DTGVSQNPRHKITKRGQNVTFRCDPISEHNRLYWYRQTLGQGPEFLTYFQNEAQLEKSRLLSDRFSAERPKGSFSTLEIQRTEQGDSAMYLCASSPSSYEQYFGPGTRLTVT.

The CDR3 DNA reads as TGCAGCGTTCGTCCAGGGTCTAATGAAAAACTGTTTTTT. Translating it yields CSVRPGSNEKLFF. This chain connects TRBV29-1 to TRBJ1-4; possible D gene TRBD1, 5 bases. Germline V lookup: CDR1 SQVTM, CDR2 ANQGSEA. V gave up 5 bases and J gave up 3 bases, with 10 bases separating them. The length of the CDR3 is 13 residues.

As DNA, the CDR3 is TGTGCCAGCAGTCCCTCCCGGGACTCCTACAATGAGCAGTTCTTC. This gives the protein CASSPSRDSYNEQFF. V and J are TRBV6-5 and TRBJ2-1; D possibly corresponds to TRBD2 (5 bases). Trimming left V 5 bases short and J 0 bases short, with 11 bases between. The CDR3 sequence is 15 residues long. The germline V gene encodes CDR1 MNHEY and CDR2 SVGAGI.

This clone appeared once. This chain connects TRBV12-3 or TRBV12-4 to TRBJ1-2, with D hard to call. Between the trimmed V and J ends, which lost 4 bases and 8 bases, there was a span of 8 bases. CDR3 length: 11 residues. CDR3 loop: CASSSRVGYTF. In DNA form, the CDR3 reads TGTGCCAGCAGTTCGAGGGTAGGCTACACCTTC.

The CDR3 region has the DNA TGCGCCAGCAGCTTGGCCGGTAGCGGTCACACCGGGGAGCTGTTTTTT. Amino acids: CASSLAGSGHTGELFF. The chain couples TRBV5-1 to TRBJ2-2; D possibly corresponds to TRBD2 (6 bases). This CDR3 contains 16 residues. CDR1 and CDR2 from the germline V gene are SGHRS and YFSETQ. V was trimmed by 0 bases and J by 3 bases, leaving 12 bases between them.

CDR3 nucleotides: TGTGCCAGCAGTTTCAGGTCCTCTGGAAACACCATATATTTT. This codes for CASSFRSSGNTIYF. The chain carries TRBV27 and TRBJ1-3; D ambiguous. Germline CDR1 is MNHEY and CDR2 is SMNVEV (reference sequence). Trimming shortened V by 3 bases and J by 0 bases, and 6 bases separated the two germline ends. The CDR3 spans 14 residues.

This rearrangement joins TRBV3-1 (or the pseudogene TRBV3-2) to TRBJ1-1; maybe TRBD1 (5 bases). Germline V gene sequence: CDR1 LGHDT, CDR2 YNNKEL (reference sequence). Between the trimmed V and J ends, which lost 3 bases and 1 base, there was a span of 15 bases. This CDR3 is built from 16 residues. This CDR3 reads CASSQAKGHGNTEAFF. The CDR3 nucleotides read TGTGCCAGCAGCCAGGCCAAGGGGCACGGGAACACTGAAGCTTTCTTT.

The V gene is TRBV6-1, the J gene TRBJ1-1; D unclear. Germline CDR1 and CDR2: MNHNS and SASEGT. This CDR3 region has 14 residues. The V gene lost 1 base and the J gene lost 7 bases, with 13 bases spanning the gap. The CDR3 coding sequence is TGTGCCAGCAGTGAAGGGGTCAGGACGAATGAAGCTTTCTTT. Protein product: CASSEGVRTNEAFF.

This chain connects TRBV10-3 to TRBJ1-2; the D is unclear. Trimming took 5 bases from V and 2 from J, leaving 15 bases between them. This CDR3 has 15 residues. The germline V gene has CDR1 ENHRY and CDR2 SYGVKD. CDR3 in amino acids: CAISSAGDTNYGYTF. In nucleotides, the CDR3 is TGTGCCATCAGTTCAGCAGGAGACACCAACTATGGCTACACCTTC.

The genes are TRBV7-2 and TRBJ2-1; a weak D match, TRBD2 (5 bases). The CDR3 contains 12 residues. CDR1 and CDR2 from the germline V gene are SGHTA and FQGNSA. The V and J ends lost 5 bases and 9 bases respectively, with 11 bases between them. The CDR3 DNA sequence: TGTGCCAGCAGCCCTGAACGGGGTGAGCAGTTCTTC. It specifies CASSPERGEQFF.

The rearrangement joins TRBV7-8 to TRBJ2-1; 7 bases agree with TRBD1. Germline assignment: CDR1 SGHVS and CDR2 FQNEAQ. Trimming took 10 bases from V and 0 from J; bases not matched to a gene: 9. The CDR3 extends over 15 amino acids. This chain's CDR3 is CATRRGTDSYNEQFF. CDR3 nucleotide sequence: TGTGCCACTCGAAGGGGGACAGACTCCTACAATGAGCAGTTCTTC. The entire variable domain, with the rest obtained from reference TRBV7-8 and TRBJ2-1, is as follows: GAGVSQSPRYKVAKRGQDVALRCDPISGHVSLFWYQQALGQGPEFLTYFQNEAQLDKSGLPSDRFFAERPEGSVSTLKIQRTQQEDSAVYLCATRRGTDSYNEQFFGPGTRLTVL.

The J gene is TRBJ1-5, the V gene TRBV2, with D tentatively TRBD1 (5 bases). V lost 1 base and J 6 bases, leaving 13 bases between the germline ends. This CDR3 is built from 15 residues. CDR1 and CDR2 from the germline V gene are SNHLY and FYNNEI. CDR3 loop: CASSEGALGTQPQHF. In DNA, the CDR3 is TGTGCCAGCAGTGAAGGGGCCCTGGGGACTCAGCCCCAGCATTTT.